This T cell receptor (beta chain) emerged from a study of blood T cell repertoires in COVID-19. About the study: The United States, Italy and Spain were the sources of the acute and convalescent COVID-19 samples. Nucleic acid was either cDNA or gDNA, and it came from T cells, B-cell-depleted T cells, or PBMCs.

Seattle patients were enrolled while actively infected and followed longitudinally. Germline V gene lookup returns CDR1 MNHEY and CDR2 SVGEGT. V lost 2 bases and J lost 6, with 11 bases in between. The CDR3 covers 14 residues. Method: immunoSEQ multiplex PCR; TCRdb's copy keeps in-frame clones and lacks some. In the table there are roughly 120,000 clones, more than 70% of which are singletons. The chain combines TRBV6-2 or TRBV6-3 with TRBJ1-5, with a possible D match to TRBD1 (5 bases). Sequencing was performed on peripheral blood. This sequence was found in a woman aged 55-70 years with COVID-19, enrolled during active disease. CDR3 DNA sequence: TGTGCCAGCAGTTACGGAGGGGACTCTCAGCCCCAGCATTTT. It specifies CASSYGGDSQPQHF.